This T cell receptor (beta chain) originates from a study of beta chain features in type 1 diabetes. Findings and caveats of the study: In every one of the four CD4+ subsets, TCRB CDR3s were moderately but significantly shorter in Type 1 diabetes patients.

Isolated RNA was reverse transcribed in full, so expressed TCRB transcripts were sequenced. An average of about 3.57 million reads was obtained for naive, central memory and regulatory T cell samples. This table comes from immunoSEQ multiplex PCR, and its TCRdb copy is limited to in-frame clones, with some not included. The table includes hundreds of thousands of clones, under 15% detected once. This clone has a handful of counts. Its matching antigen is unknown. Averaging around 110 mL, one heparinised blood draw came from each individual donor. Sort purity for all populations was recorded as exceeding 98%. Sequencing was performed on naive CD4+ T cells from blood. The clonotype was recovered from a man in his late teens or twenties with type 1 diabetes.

This chain's CDR3 is CASSRPGAYEQYF. The CDR3, as DNA: TGTGCCAGCAGCCGGCCGGGGGCCTACGAGCAGTACTTC. This chain uses TRBV6-1 with TRBJ2-7, with D possibly matching TRBD2 (6 bases). CDR3 length: 13 residues. V lost 6 bases, J lost 2 bases, and 11 bases lay in between. Germline CDR1 is MNHNS and CDR2 is SASEGT.